This T cell receptor beta chain is from a study of post-analysis software for immune sequencing data (dated by TCRdb to 2014 to 2015). For the wider study: The recorded disease courses included relapsing-remitting, secondary progressive and progressive-relapsing multiple sclerosis, and some patients had no subtype annotation. The patient repertoires were set against around eleven previously published healthy control repertoires from donors whose ages ranged from roughly 6 to 26 years. A subset of samples was prepared in parallel using single-end sample barcoding, then pooled and co-amplified after Illumina adapter ligation. The research as a whole found: Significantly lower normalized Chao1 diversity was found in multiple sclerosis patients than in controls, suggesting substantial peripheral T-cell clonal expansion. The multiple sclerosis patient group was slightly younger than the control group. Direct clustering with F measure showed strong co-clustering of samples prepared in the same batch, prompting a batch-effect correction.

Libraries were prepared through PCR. The reads were generated on an Illumina HiSeq 2500. Unique molecular identifiers were incorporated into TCR beta cDNA libraries to reduce PCR and sequencing biases. Roughly 500,000 cDNA molecules were obtained for every 1 to 10 million input T cells, so each molecule roughly corresponded to one T cell. The same protocol used for the earlier healthy control dataset was applied to prepare and sequence the patient libraries. Samples belonging to the same batch were prepared together, multiplexed and sequenced on a shared HiSeq lane. Per the authors' processing: MIGEC was used to process the raw barcoded reads, and molecular identifier groups with only a single read were discarded before consensus assembly and CDR3 extraction. VDJtools was used for post-analysis of the clonotype tables, with diversity normalized by down-sampling every dataset to the smallest sample size. Repertoire overlap clustering matched CDR3 amino acid but not nucleotide sequences to correct batch-related cross-sample contamination. TCRdb reanalyzed the raw reads on its own, using fastp at Q25 for trimming and MiXCR for clone calling, and kept in-frame beta chains. Rows with a matching CDR3 protein are joined into one entry that keeps the most common DNA and genes. TCRdb's processing, not the authors', yielded these V and J calls. The sample data list about 380,000 distinct CDR3 sequences, and 30% to 45% of these were observed just once. Roughly 12% of the sample belongs to the ten largest clones.

To demonstrate the VDJtools post-analysis software, the study profiled TCR beta repertoires from the peripheral blood of around 13 young patients with multiple sclerosis. Multiple sclerosis patients were children and adolescents aged roughly 6 to 15 years. As regards this clonotype: Which antigen it targets is not known. No base quality values were provided; no much bigger clone lies one nucleotide off.

The sample consisted of blood. The receptor was derived from a girl aged 10 to 17 with multiple sclerosis.

The CDR3 protein sequence reads: CSARDTAGGGQPQHF. The sequenced DNA is TGCAGTGCTAGAGATACGGCAGGGGGCGGTCAGCCCCAGCATTTT. The receptor chain draws on TRBV20-1 and TRBJ1-5, with 8 bases matching TRBD1. From the germline V gene (reference sequence), CDR1 is DFQATT and CDR2 is SNEGSKA. The CDR3, cysteine through phenylalanine, is 15 amino acids long. The sequence is cut down to CDR3 DNA, 45 bases in frame from base 1. The germline V and J ends show losses of 0 bases and 6 bases respectively, and no gene match explains 7 bases of the junction.